This is a list of T cell receptor beta chains from one sample in a study of OX40 agonist ivuxolimab in advanced cancers. Sequencing used immunoSEQ multiplex PCR; TCRdb keeps in-frame clones, though not all of them. Altogether roughly 51,000 clones are present, 70% to 90% being singletons, with the ten largest covering 0.55% to 0.65%. The sample consisted of CD4+ or CD8+ T cells sorted from blood, taken in a trial of the OX40 agonist ivuxolimab. The receptors were sampled from an adult with an advanced solid tumor such as melanoma, head and neck, liver or kidney cancer. CDR3s include the opening cysteine and the closing phenylalanine or tryptophan. A D gene is named only where the DNA matches it firmly. Clone size is stated in some rows and not others, as once, few, many or a class when expanded.

J,D,size,V,CDR3,DNA
TRBJ2-7,TRBD2,.,TRBV18,CASSPGREGLEQYF,TGTGCCAGCTCACCGGGGCGGGAGGGCCTCGAGCAGTACTTC
TRBJ1-4,.,once,TRBV10-3,CAISELGVPSNEKLFF,TGTGCCATCAGTGAGTTGGGGGTACCGTCTAATGAAAAACTGTTTTTT
TRBJ2-1,TRBD2,.,TRBV28,CATGLAEPYNEQFF,TGTGCCACTGGACTAGCGGAGCCGTACAATGAGCAGTTCTTC
TRBJ2-3,TRBD2,.,TRBV19,CASSAAGRRWDTQYF,TGTGCCAGTAGCGCAGCGGGACGGCGGTGGGATACGCAGTATTTT
TRBJ1-2,.,.,TRBV6-1,CASELAGNYGYTF,TGTGCCAGCGAGCTTGCAGGAAACTATGGCTACACCTTC
TRBJ2-7,TRBD1,once,TRBV14,CASSHKGGASYEQYF,TGTGCCAGCAGCCACAAAGGGGGCGCATCCTACGAGCAGTACTTC
TRBJ1-6,.,few,TRBV29-1,CSVARKGSPLHF,TGCAGCGTCGCGCGAAAAGGCTCACCCCTCCACTTT
TRBJ2-1,TRBD2,once,TRBV29-1,CSVTGLAVHNEQFF,TGCAGCGTTACGGGACTAGCGGTGCACAATGAGCAGTTCTTC
TRBJ2-1,TRBD1,.,TRBV10-3,CAISELPGQGGDEQFF,TGTGCCATCAGTGAGCTCCCGGGACAGGGAGGGGATGAGCAGTTCTTC
TRBJ1-4,.,.,TRBV4-1,CASSQDPSGAQHEKLFF,TGCGCCAGCAGCCAAGATCCTTCAGGGGCCCAACATGAAAAACTGTTTTTT
TRBJ1-5,TRBD1,.,TRBV2,CASSLRTGLNQPQHF,TGTGCCAGCAGTTTAAGGACAGGGCTTAATCAGCCCCAGCATTTT
TRBJ2-3,.,.,TRBV27,CATRTPLSTDTQYF,TGTGCCACCAGGACACCACTTAGCACAGATACGCAGTATTTT
TRBJ2-5,.,.,TRBV5-1,CASSLFSGLKETQYF,TGCGCCAGCAGCTTGTTCTCTGGACTCAAAGAGACCCAGTACTTC
TRBJ2-1,TRBD2,.,TRBV18,CASSPPVGTSVLNEQFF,TGTGCCAGCTCACCACCGGTCGGGACTAGCGTGCTAAATGAGCAGTTCTTC
TRBJ2-3,TRBD1,.,TRBV28,CASSFTGGDTQYF,TGTGCCAGCAGTTTTACAGGGGGCGATACGCAGTATTTT
TRBJ1-4,.,.,TRBV9,CASSAGGTNEKLFF,TGTGCCAGCAGCGCGGGGGGGACTAATGAAAAACTGTTTTTT
TRBJ1-1,.,.,TRBV10-3,CAISDTTNTEAFF,TGTGCCATCAGTGATACGACGAACACTGAAGCTTTCTTT
TRBJ2-1,TRBD1,.,TRBV19,CASSPDRARNNEQFF,TGTGCCAGTAGTCCAGACAGGGCACGCAACAATGAGCAGTTCTTC
TRBJ1-5,.,.,TRBV27,CASSLRGQPQHF,TGTGCCAGCAGTTTAAGAGGTCAGCCCCAGCATTTT
TRBJ1-1,.,.,TRBV29-1,CSVGDTEAFF,TGCAGCGTAGGGGACACCGAAGCTTTCTTT
TRBJ1-5,.,.,TRBV19,CASSNRINQPQHF,TGTGCCAGTAGTAACCGGATTAATCAGCCCCAGCATTTT
TRBJ1-1,.,.,TRBV15,CATSSRQVNTEAFF,TGTGCCACCAGCAGCCGACAGGTGAACACTGAAGCTTTCTTT
TRBJ2-7,.,.,TRBV11-2,CASSFIGDLYYEQYF,TGTGCCAGCAGCTTTATAGGGGATTTGTATTACGAGCAGTACTTC
TRBJ1-5,TRBD1,.,TRBV7-6,CASSCDDRGRNQPQHF,TGTGCCAGCAGCTGCGACGACAGGGGGCGGAATCAGCCCCAGCATTTT
TRBJ2-7,TRBD2,.,TRBV19,CASRSPSGDEQYF,TGTGCCAGTAGGTCCCCGAGCGGGGACGAGCAGTACTTC
TRBJ1-1,.,.,TRBV27,CASRFGVENTEAFF,TGTGCCAGCAGGTTCGGGGTGGAGAACACTGAAGCTTTCTTT
TRBJ1-2,TRBD1,.,TRBV5-6,CASSQSRGRGYTF,TGTGCCAGCAGCCAGAGTAGGGGGCGAGGCTACACCTTC
TRBJ2-3,TRBD2,.,TRBV11-3,CASSLALAGGATDTQYF,TGTGCCAGCAGCTTAGCACTAGCGGGAGGGGCAACAGATACGCAGTATTTT
TRBJ1-4,.,.,TRBV6-6,CASSRAPTNEKLFF,TGTGCCAGCAGTCGGGCACCAACTAATGAAAAACTGTTTTTT
TRBJ1-5,.,.,TRBV6-1,CASSIVGATNQPQHF,TGTGCCAGCAGTATCGTGGGGGCCACCAATCAGCCCCAGCATTTT
TRBJ2-7,.,.,TRBV27,CATGWKGNEQYF,TGTGCCACCGGTTGGAAAGGGAACGAGCAGTACTTC
TRBJ2-7,.,.,TRBV27,CASSSTGLLEQYF,TGTGCCAGCAGTTCTACGGGACTTCTCGAGCAGTACTTC
TRBJ1-6,.,.,TRBV30,CAWRASSSYNSPLHF,TGTGCCTGGAGGGCCAGTAGCTCCTATAATTCACCCCTCCACTTT
TRBJ2-2,.,.,TRBV19,CASSTSPLAGELFF,TGTGCCAGTAGTACTTCCCCCTTAGCGGGGGAGCTGTTTTTT
TRBJ1-1,TRBD1,.,TRBV30,CAGTGQLNTEAFF,TGTGCCGGCACGGGACAGTTGAACACTGAAGCTTTCTTT
TRBJ1-5,.,once,TRBV6-1,CASSEPPPRQVNQPQHF,TGTGCCAGCAGTGAACCCCCCCCTCGACAGGTCAATCAGCCCCAGCATTTT
TRBJ1-5,.,.,TRBV6-6,CASTTGENQPQHF,TGTGCCAGCACCACGGGGGAGAATCAGCCCCAGCATTTT
TRBJ2-1,.,once,TRBV19,CASSTPGLFDEQFF,TGTGCCAGTAGTACTCCGGGACTCTTCGATGAGCAGTTCTTC
TRBJ1-6,TRBD1,.,TRBV30,CAWNRGNSPLHF,TGTGCCTGGAACAGGGGAAATTCACCCCTCCACTTT
TRBJ2-3,.,.,TRBV6-1,CASRDATYTDTQYF,TGTGCCAGCAGGGATGCGACTTACACAGATACGCAGTATTTT
TRBJ1-4,TRBD1,.,TRBV5-1,CASSPGTGVTEKLFF,TGCGCCAGCAGTCCCGGGACAGGGGTTACTGAAAAACTGTTTTTT
TRBJ2-7,TRBD1,.,TRBV7-8,CASSHTTGYYEQYF,TGTGCCAGCAGCCATACGACAGGGTACTACGAGCAGTACTTC
TRBJ1-6,.,.,TRBV5-5,CASRGGARNSPLHF,TGTGCCAGCAGGGGAGGGGCAAGGAATTCACCCCTCCACTTT
TRBJ2-3,.,.,TRBV10-3,CAISELWENTDTQYF,TGTGCCATCAGTGAGTTGTGGGAGAACACAGATACGCAGTATTTT
TRBJ2-3,.,once,TRBV28,CASSSPPVLTDTQYF,TGTGCCAGCAGTTCCCCTCCCGTGTTAACAGATACGCAGTATTTT